The clone carrying this TCR beta chain was detected ten times or more. No antigen is known for it. TCRdb passed the 5' RACE reads through MiXCR, listing each CDR3 protein once. In the table there are 340,000 or so distinct CDR3 sequences, around 12% of which are singletons. The record originates from a study of T cells after yellow fever vaccination. Study-wide results and caveats: A small share of clonotypes appeared in both CD4 and CD8 compartments. Contaminating bulk clonotypes could be abundant in FACS-sorted repertoires.

Germline loops: CDR1 SGHDT, CDR2 YYEEEE. Trimming stripped 3 bases from V and 3 bases from J, with 13 bases between. There are 15 residues in the CDR3. This chain connects TRBV5-6 to TRBJ1-5, with D tentatively TRBD1 (5 bases). The sample in question was CD4+ T cells sorted from PBMCs, obtained 15 days after the yellow fever booster vaccination. This clonotype was obtained from a young man who received the YFV17D yellow fever vaccine. The CDR3 protein is CASSSQTVPNQPQHF. As DNA, the CDR3 is TGTGCCAGCAGCTCTCAGACAGTACCCAATCAGCCCCAGCATTTT.